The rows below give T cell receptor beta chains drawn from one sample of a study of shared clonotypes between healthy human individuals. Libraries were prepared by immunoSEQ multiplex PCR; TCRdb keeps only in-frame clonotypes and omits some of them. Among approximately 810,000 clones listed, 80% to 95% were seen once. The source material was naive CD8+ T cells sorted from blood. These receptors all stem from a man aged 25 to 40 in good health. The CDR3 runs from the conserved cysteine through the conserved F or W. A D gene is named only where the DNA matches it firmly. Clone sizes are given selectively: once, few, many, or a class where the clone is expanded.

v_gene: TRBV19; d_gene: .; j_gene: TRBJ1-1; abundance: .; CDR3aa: CASTLMRGRVNTEAFF; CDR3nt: TGTGCCAGTACCCTGATGCGGGGCAGGGTGAACACTGAAGCTTTCTTT
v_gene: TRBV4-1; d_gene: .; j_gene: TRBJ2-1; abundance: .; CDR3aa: CASSLGIMQGDEQFF; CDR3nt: TGCGCCAGCAGCCTCGGGATCATGCAAGGCGATGAGCAGTTCTTC
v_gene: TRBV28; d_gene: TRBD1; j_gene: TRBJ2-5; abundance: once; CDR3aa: CASRPGQGSGETQYF; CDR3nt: TGTGCCAGCAGACCGGGACAGGGTTCGGGAGAGACCCAGTACTTC
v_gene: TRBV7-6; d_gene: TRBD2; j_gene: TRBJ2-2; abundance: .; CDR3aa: CASSQTSRRNTGELFF; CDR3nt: TGTGCCAGCAGCCAGACTAGCCGGAGGAACACCGGGGAGCTGTTTTTT
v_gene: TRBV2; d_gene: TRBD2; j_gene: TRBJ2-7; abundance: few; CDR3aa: CASRPLAGGIGNEQYF; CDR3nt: TGTGCCAGCAGACCCTTAGCGGGAGGAATTGGAAACGAGCAGTACTTC
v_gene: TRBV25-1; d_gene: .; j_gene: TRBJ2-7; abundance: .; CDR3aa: CASTPLGRSYEQYF; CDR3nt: TGTGCCAGCACCCCGTTGGGCAGGAGCTACGAGCAGTACTTC
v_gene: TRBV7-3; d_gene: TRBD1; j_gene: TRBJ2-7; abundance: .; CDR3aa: CASSLIGTGDYEQYF; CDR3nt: TGTGCCAGCAGCTTAATAGGGACAGGGGACTACGAGCAGTACTTC
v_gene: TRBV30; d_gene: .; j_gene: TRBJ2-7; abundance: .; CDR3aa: CAWRVSQLEQYF; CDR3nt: TGTGCCTGGAGGGTATCGCAATTAGAGCAGTACTTC
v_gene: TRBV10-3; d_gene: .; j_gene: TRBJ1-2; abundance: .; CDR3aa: CAIRATDLNYGYTF; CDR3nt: TGTGCCATCAGGGCGACAGATTTAAACTATGGCTACACCTTC
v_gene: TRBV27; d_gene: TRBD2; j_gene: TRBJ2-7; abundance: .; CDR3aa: CASSFPGGYEQYF; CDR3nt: TGTGCCAGCAGTTTCCCGGGGGGCTACGAGCAGTACTTC
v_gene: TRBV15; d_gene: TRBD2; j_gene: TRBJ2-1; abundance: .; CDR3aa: CATSVEAGVFNEQFF; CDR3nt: TGTGCCACCAGCGTTGAAGCGGGAGTTTTCAATGAGCAGTTCTTC
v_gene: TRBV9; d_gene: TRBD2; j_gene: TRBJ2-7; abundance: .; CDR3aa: CASSVEGLAGVYEQYF; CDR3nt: TGTGCCAGCAGCGTAGAGGGACTAGCGGGGGTCTACGAGCAGTACTTC
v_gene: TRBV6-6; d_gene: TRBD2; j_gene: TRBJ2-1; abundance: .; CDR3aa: CASSYSGLDRPNEQFF; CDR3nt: TGTGCCAGCAGTTACTCTGGACTAGATCGCCCAAATGAGCAGTTCTTC
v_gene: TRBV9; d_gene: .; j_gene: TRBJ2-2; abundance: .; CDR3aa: CASSVEGSVSGELFF; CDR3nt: TGTGCCAGCAGCGTAGAAGGTAGCGTATCCGGGGAGCTGTTTTTT
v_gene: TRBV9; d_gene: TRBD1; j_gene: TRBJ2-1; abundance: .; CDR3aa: CASGGTGLYNEQFF; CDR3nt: TGTGCCAGCGGTGGGACAGGGCTTTACAATGAGCAGTTCTTC
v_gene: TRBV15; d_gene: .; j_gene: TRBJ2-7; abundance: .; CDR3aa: CATSRTGLAAYEQYF; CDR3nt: TGTGCCACCAGCAGAACCGGGCTAGCAGCCTACGAGCAGTACTTC
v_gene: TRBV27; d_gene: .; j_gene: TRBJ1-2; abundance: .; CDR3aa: CASSLSINEANYGYTF; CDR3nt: TGTGCCAGCAGTTTATCGATAAACGAAGCTAACTATGGCTACACCTTC
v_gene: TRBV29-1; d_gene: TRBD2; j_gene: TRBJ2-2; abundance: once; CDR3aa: CSVEDGGRETGELFF; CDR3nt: TGCAGCGTTGAAGATGGCGGGAGGGAAACCGGGGAGCTGTTTTTT
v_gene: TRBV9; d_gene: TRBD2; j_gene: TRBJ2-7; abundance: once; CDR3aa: CASSVGGLALDEQYF; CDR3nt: TGTGCCAGCAGCGTAGGAGGACTAGCTCTTGACGAGCAGTACTTC
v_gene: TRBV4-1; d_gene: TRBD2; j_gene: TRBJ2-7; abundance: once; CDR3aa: CASSLLSGTHYEQYF; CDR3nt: TGCGCCAGCAGCCTACTTAGCGGGACGCACTACGAGCAGTACTTC
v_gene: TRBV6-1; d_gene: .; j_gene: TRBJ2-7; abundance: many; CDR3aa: CASSEALGSSYEQYF; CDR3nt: TGTGCCAGCAGTGAAGCGCTCGGGAGCTCCTACGAGCAGTACTTC
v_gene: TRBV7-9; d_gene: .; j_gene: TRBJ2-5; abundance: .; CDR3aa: CASSLPGETQYF; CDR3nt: TGTGCCAGCAGCTTACCTGGAGAGACCCAGTACTTC
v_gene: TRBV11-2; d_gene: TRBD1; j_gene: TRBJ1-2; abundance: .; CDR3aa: CASSATTGGGYGYTF; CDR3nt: TGTGCCAGCAGCGCAACGACAGGGGGTGGCTATGGCTACACCTTC
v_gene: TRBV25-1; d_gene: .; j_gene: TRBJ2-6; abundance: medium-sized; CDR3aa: CASSDHSGANVLTF; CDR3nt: TGTGCCAGCAGTGACCACTCTGGGGCCAACGTCCTGACTTTC
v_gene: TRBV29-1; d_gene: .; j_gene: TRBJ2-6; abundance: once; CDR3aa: CSVEDRALSGANVLTF; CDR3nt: TGCAGCGTTGAAGATCGGGCCCTCTCTGGGGCCAACGTCCTGACTTTC